This T cell receptor (beta chain) was identified during a study of blood T cell repertoires in COVID-19. About the research overall: COVID-19 samples collected from the United States, Italy and Spain covered acute and convalescent phases. From T cells, B-cell-depleted T cells, or PBMCs came the material, which was cDNA or gDNA.

Authors' data handling: Reference gene primers were amplified, and this amplification served to estimate nucleated cell counts. The assay was immunoSEQ multiplex PCR, and TCRdb's table has in-frame clones only and misses some. D and trimming were read from the DNA, whereas the V and J calls and clone size are those reported in that table. The sample records about 110,000 clones, under 85% being singletons. The sample comprised peripheral blood. The TCR sequence derives from a woman aged 60-75 years with acute or convalescent COVID-19.

In nucleotides, the CDR3 is TGTGCCAGCAGTCAAACGGGAGTTACTGGAAACACCATATATTTT. Its translation is CASSQTGVTGNTIYF. The chain links TRBV2 to TRBJ1-3; D not resolved. V was trimmed by 5 bases and J by 2 bases, leaving 13 bases between them. Germline V gene data show CDR1 as SNHLY and CDR2 as FYNNEI. This CDR3 spans 15 amino acids.